The text below deals with one T cell receptor beta chain. This sample is part of a study of a mutant IDH1 vaccine in newly diagnosed glioma. V was shortened by 2 bases and J by 4 bases, with 6 bases between the two germline ends. This CDR3 has 13 amino acids. In germline, CDR1 is LGHNA, CDR2 YSLEER. Using immunoSEQ multiplex PCR, the repertoire was profiled, and TCRdb retains in-frame clones only, with some absent. This table holds 60,000 to 85,000 clones, approximately 79% found once. The time point denotes: baseline, week 1 (first vaccination visit). Treatment defined: pre-vaccination baseline after standard-of-care therapy.

This clonotype was sampled from a man in his fifties or sixties with glioma. The genes are TRBV4-3 and TRBJ1-3; D remains unclear. The material was PBMCs, obtained from a glioma patient treated with radiotherapy, temozolomide or both. The CDR3 bases are TGCGCCAGCAGCCAACAGGTGGGAAACACCATATATTTT. Protein: CASSQQVGNTIYF.